Given below is one TCR beta chain in context. The data stem from a study of blood T cell repertoires in COVID-19. Study as a whole: PBMCs, B-cell-depleted T cells, or T cells provided the cDNA or gDNA that made up the material.

It was during active infection that Seattle patients were enrolled and then longitudinally followed. Per the original data handling: Using reference gene primer amplification, nucleated cell counts were estimated. Some clones are missing from TCRdb's copy, which holds only in-frame ones; the method was immunoSEQ multiplex PCR. That table furnishes V, J and clone size, whereas the DNA furnished D and trimming. The data show more than 85,000 clones, around 90% seen once. This receptor was identified in a human donor with COVID-19, enrolled during active disease. The donor label of this sample is uncertain. The source material was peripheral blood.

CDR3 amino acids: CASSPGLSLHGYTF. In nucleotides, the CDR3 is TGTGCCAGCAGCCCGGGATTGAGCCTCCATGGCTACACCTTC. The gene calls are TRBV7-9 and TRBJ1-2; D is unclear. The CDR3 runs 14 residues. Germline CDR1 reads SEHNR; CDR2 reads FQNEAQ (reference sequence). The ends were cut back, 5 bases at V and 6 bases at J, with 16 bases in the middle.